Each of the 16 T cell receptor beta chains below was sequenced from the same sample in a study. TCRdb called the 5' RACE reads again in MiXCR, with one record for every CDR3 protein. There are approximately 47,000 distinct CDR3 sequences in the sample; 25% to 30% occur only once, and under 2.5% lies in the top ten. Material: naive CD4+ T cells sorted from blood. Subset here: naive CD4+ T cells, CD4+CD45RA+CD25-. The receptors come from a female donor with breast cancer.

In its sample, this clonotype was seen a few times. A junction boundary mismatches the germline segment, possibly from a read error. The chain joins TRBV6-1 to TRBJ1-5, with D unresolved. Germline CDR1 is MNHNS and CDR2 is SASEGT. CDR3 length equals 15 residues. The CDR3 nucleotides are TGTGCCGGCAGTGAAGCGGGCCAGCAAAATCAGCCCCAGCATTTT. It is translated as CAGSEAGQQNQPQHF.

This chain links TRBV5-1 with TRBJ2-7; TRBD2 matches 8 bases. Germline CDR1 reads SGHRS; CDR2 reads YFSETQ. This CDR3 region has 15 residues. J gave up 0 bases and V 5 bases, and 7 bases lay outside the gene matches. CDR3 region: CASRRAGAGSYEQYF. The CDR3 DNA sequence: TGCGCCAGCAGGCGAGCGGGGGCCGGCTCCTACGAGCAGTACTTC. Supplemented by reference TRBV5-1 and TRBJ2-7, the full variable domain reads KAGVTQTPRYLIKTRGQQVTLSCSPISGHRSVSWYQQTPGQGLQFLFEYFSETQRNKGNFPGRFSGRQFSNSRSEMNVSTLELGDSALYLCASRRAGAGSYEQYFGPGTRLTVT.

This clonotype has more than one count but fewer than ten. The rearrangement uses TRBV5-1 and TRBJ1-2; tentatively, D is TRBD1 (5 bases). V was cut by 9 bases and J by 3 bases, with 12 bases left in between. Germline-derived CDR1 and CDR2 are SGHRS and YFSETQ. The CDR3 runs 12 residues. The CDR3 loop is CATSRGDYGYTF. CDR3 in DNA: TGCGCCACCTCGCGGGGGGACTATGGCTACACCTTC.

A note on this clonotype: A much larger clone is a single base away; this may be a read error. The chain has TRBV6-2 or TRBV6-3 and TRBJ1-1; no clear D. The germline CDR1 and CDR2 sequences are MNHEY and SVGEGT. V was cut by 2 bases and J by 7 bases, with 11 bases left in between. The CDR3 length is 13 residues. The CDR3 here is CASSYRTPLEAFF. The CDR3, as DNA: TGTGCCAGCAGTTACAGGACCCCTCTTGAAGCTTTCTTT.

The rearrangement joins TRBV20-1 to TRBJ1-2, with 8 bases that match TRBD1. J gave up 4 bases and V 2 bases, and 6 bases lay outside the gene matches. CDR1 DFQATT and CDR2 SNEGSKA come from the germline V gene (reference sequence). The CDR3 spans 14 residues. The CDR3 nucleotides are TGCAGTGCTAGACCCCAGGGGGCACTCTATGGCTACACCTTC. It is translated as CSARPQGALYGYTF.

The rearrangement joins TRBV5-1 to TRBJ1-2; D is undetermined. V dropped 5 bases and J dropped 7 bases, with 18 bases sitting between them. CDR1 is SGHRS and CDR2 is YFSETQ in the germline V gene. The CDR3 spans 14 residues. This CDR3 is CASRDGSNRGGYTF. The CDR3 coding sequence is TGCGCCAGCAGGGACGGATCCAATCGAGGTGGCTACACCTTC. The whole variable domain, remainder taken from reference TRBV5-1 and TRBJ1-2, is KAGVTQTPRYLIKTRGQQVTLSCSPISGHRSVSWYQQTPGQGLQFLFEYFSETQRNKGNFPGRFSGRQFSNSRSEMNVSTLELGDSALYLCASRDGSNRGGYTFGSGTRLTVV.

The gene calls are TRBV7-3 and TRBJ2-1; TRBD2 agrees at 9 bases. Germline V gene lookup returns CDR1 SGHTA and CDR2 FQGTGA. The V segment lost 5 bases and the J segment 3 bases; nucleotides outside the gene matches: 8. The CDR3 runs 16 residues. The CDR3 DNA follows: TGTGCCAGCAGCCCTTCCGGGACTAGCAGCTACAATGAGCAGTTCTTC. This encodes CASSPSGTSSYNEQFF.

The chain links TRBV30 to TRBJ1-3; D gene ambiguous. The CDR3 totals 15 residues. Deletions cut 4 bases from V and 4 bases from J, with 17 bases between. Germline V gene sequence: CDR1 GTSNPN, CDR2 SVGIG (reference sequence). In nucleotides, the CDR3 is TGTGCCTGGACCCGGGTGGTTATGGGAGGAAACACCATATATTTT. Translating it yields CAWTRVVMGGNTIYF.

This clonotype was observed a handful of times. The chain's CDR3 is CASSPSRQGAYNEQFF. CDR3 nucleotides: TGTGCCAGCAGCCCTTCCAGACAGGGGGCCTACAATGAGCAGTTCTTC. The rearrangement links TRBV7-8 to TRBJ2-1; 9 bases line up with TRBD1. Germline V gene data show CDR1 as SGHVS and CDR2 as FQNEAQ. This CDR3 is built from 16 residues. The J segment lost 2 bases and the V segment lost 5 bases, leaving 7 bases of the junction unmatched.

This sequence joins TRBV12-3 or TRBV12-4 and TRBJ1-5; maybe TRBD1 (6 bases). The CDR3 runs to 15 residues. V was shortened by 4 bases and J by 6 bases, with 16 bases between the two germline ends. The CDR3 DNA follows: TGTGCCAGCAGTTCCCCGGCAGGGGTAGGTCAGCCCCAGCATTTT. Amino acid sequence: CASSSPAGVGQPQHF.

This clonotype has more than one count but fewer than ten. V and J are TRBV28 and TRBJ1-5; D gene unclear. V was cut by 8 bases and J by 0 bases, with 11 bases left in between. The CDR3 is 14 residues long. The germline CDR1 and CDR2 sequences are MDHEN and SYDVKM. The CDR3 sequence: CASYSRYSNQPQHF. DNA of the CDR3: TGTGCCAGCTACAGCCGCTATAGCAATCAGCCCCAGCATTTT.

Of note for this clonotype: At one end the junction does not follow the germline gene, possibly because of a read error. CDR3 DNA: TGCACCAGCAGCCAAGGCAGTATTCTTCAGCCCCAGCATTTT. Its protein is CTSSQGSILQPQHF. The V gene is TRBV4-1, the J gene TRBJ1-5; D remains ambiguous. Germline-derived CDR1 and CDR2 are MGHRA and YSYEKL. The CDR3 is 14 residues long.

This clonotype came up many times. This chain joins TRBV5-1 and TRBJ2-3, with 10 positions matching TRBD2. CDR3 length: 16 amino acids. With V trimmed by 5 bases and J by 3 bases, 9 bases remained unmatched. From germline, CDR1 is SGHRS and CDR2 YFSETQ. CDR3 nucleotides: TGCGCCAGCAGTTTCAGCGGGAGGGCCATTACAGATACGCAGTATTTT. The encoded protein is CASSFSGRAITDTQYF. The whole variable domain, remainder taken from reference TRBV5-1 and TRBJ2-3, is KAGVTQTPRYLIKTRGQQVTLSCSPISGHRSVSWYQQTPGQGLQFLFEYFSETQRNKGNFPGRFSGRQFSNSRSEMNVSTLELGDSALYLCASSFSGRAITDTQYFGPGTRLTVL.

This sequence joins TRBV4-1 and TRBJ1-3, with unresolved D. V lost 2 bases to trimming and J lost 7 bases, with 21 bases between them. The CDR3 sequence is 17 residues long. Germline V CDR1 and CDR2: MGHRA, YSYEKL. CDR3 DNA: TGCGCCAGCAGCCAATACCCTTGGCAGGCCGGAGTCAACACCATATATTTT. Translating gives CASSQYPWQAGVNTIYF.

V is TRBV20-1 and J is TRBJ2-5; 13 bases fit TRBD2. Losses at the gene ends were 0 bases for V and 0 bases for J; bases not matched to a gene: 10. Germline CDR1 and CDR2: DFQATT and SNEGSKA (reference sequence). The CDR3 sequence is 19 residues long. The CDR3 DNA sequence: TGCAGTGCTAGAGATTTCAGCGGAGGACTAGCGGGGGACCAAGAGACCCAGTACTTC. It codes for CSARDFSGGLAGDQETQYF.

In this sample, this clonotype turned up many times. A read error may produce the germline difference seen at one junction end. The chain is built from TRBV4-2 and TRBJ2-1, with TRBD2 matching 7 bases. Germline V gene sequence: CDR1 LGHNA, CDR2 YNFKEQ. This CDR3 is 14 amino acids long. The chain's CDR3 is CASSQDRLGGTMSF. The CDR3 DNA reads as TGTGCCAGCAGCCAAGATCGTTTGGGGGGGACTATGTCATTC.